The source of this T cell receptor beta chain is a study of blood T cell repertoires in COVID-19. About the research overall: COVID-19 samples collected from the United States, Italy and Spain covered acute and convalescent phases. Sources were T cells, B-cell-depleted T cells, or PBMCs; the material itself was cDNA or gDNA.

The authors' processing: Cell counts per sample came from amplifying reference gene primers. Measured with immunoSEQ multiplex PCR; TCRdb has only the in-frame clones, and not every one. D and trimming come from the DNA, and the V and J calls and clone size come from that table. Of 150,000 to 200,000 clones in the sample, roughly nine tenths are singletons; the top ten hold approximately 4%. The CDR3 has 16 residues. Trimming cost V 4 bases and J 2 bases; bases outside gene matches: 8. Germline V gene data show CDR1 as SGDLS and CDR2 as YYNGEE. The source material was peripheral blood. This rearrangement joins TRBV9 to TRBJ2-2, with 7 bases lining up with TRBD1. This sequence was found in a woman between 70 and 85 years old with acute or convalescent COVID-19. This CDR3 is CASSTRGDRNTGELFF. For the CDR3, the DNA is TGTGCCAGCAGCACTAGAGGGGACAGAAACACCGGGGAGCTGTTTTTT.